Below, 9 T cell receptor beta chains from the same sample are listed, as sequenced in a study of cytomegalovirus exposure and HLA in healthy donors (dated 2017 in TCRdb). The library relied on the immunoSEQ multiplex PCR assay. For the multiplex PCR, a mixture combining 60 forward primers for TCR Vbeta segments and 13 reverse primers for TCR Jbeta segments was used. TCRdb provides this immuneACCESS table in a form limited to in-frame rearrangements. Some clones are lacking; in checked studies, under half of them reflect an unresolved V gene, and why the rest are absent is not known. Recorded for this sample are about 130,000 clones; about 74% of them occurred a single time. Clones ranked in the top ten supply around 4.5% of the sample. The specimen was PBMCs. The receptors come from a man between 18 and 35 years old in good health and CMV-seropositive.

The chain uses TRBV27 and TRBJ1-3; unclear D gene. The CDR3 length is 14 residues. Germline loops: CDR1 MNHEY, CDR2 SMNVEV (reference sequence). V was trimmed by 0 bases and J by 1 base, leaving 4 bases between them. The CDR3: CASSLSLSGNTIYF. As DNA, the CDR3 is TGTGCCAGCAGTTTATCTTTATCTGGAAACACCATATATTTT.

The chain uses TRBV7-9 and TRBJ1-3; no firm D call. Germline CDR1 reads SEHNR; CDR2 reads FQNEAQ (reference sequence). The CDR3 contains 13 residues. V was cut by 1 base and J by 9 bases, with 10 bases left in between. The CDR3 DNA reads TGTGCCAGCAGCTTAGGAACCAGAGGCACCATATATTTT. Residues: CASSLGTRGTIYF.

The chain couples TRBV6-1 to TRBJ1-6; D is unclear. The length of the CDR3 is 13 residues. V was shortened by 7 bases and J by 4 bases, with 8 bases between the two germline ends. Germline V CDR1 and CDR2: MNHNS, SASEGT. CDR3 in amino acids: CASKNSYNSPLHF. CDR3 DNA sequence: TGTGCCAGCAAGAACAGTTATAATTCACCCCTCCACTTT.

This clone was seen a few times. V usage is TRBV4-1 and J usage is TRBJ2-7; D is possibly TRBD1 (5 bases). Trimming took 0 bases from V and 4 from J, leaving 16 bases between them. This CDR3 contains 16 residues. The germline V gene has CDR1 MGHRA and CDR2 YSYEKL. The CDR3 region is CASSQDPAGLSYEQYF. The CDR3 DNA sequence: TGCGCCAGCAGCCAAGATCCGGCAGGGCTATCTTACGAGCAGTACTTC.

CDR3: CASSKGGARSYEQYF. The CDR3 DNA follows: TGTGCCAGCAGCAAGGGGGGGGCGAGGTCCTACGAGCAGTACTTC. The chain combines TRBV9 with TRBJ2-7; tentative D call: TRBD2 (7 bases). Trimming took 4 bases from V and 1 from J, leaving 15 bases between them. CDR1 SGDLS and CDR2 YYNGEE come from the germline V gene. The CDR3 length is 15 residues.

The V gene is TRBV6-1, the J gene TRBJ1-5; D is uncertain. The CDR3 is made up of 11 amino acids. Trimming stripped 3 bases from V and 9 bases from J, with 6 bases between. Germline V gene data show CDR1 as MNHNS and CDR2 as SASEGT. The CDR3 reads CASSESSPQHF. The CDR3 DNA reads TGTGCCAGCAGTGAGAGTTCGCCCCAGCATTTT.

This clone was seen more than once but under ten times. J is TRBJ1-5 and V is TRBV10-3; 9 bases line up with TRBD1. The CDR3 runs to 14 residues. Trimming removed 3 bases from V and 5 bases from J; junction bases left unmatched: 2. Germline CDR1 ENHRY, CDR2 SYGVKD. The DNA for the CDR3 is TGTGCCATCAGTGACAGGGACAGGGATCAGCCCCAGCATTTT. Residues: CAISDRDRDQPQHF.

The chain couples TRBV27 to TRBJ1-2; tentatively, D is TRBD1 (5 bases). Trimming removed 3 bases at V and 9 bases at J, with 14 bases between. Germline CDR1 MNHEY, CDR2 SMNVEV (reference sequence). There are 13 residues in the CDR3. CDR3 protein: CASSFRGLESYTF. The CDR3 coding sequence is TGTGCCAGCAGTTTTCGGGGGTTGGAGAGCTACACCTTC.

The V call is TRBV9, the J call TRBJ2-7; 8 nucleotides align to TRBD1. The J segment lost 5 bases and the V segment lost 4 bases, leaving 23 bases of the junction unmatched. CDR1 and CDR2 from the germline V gene are SGDLS and YYNGEE. The CDR3 contains 19 residues. The CDR3 region has the DNA TGTGCCAGCAGCCCCCAAGGAGGGACAGGCCTCGGTAGGCTCGACGAGCAGTACTTC. It codes for CASSPQGGTGLGRLDEQYF.